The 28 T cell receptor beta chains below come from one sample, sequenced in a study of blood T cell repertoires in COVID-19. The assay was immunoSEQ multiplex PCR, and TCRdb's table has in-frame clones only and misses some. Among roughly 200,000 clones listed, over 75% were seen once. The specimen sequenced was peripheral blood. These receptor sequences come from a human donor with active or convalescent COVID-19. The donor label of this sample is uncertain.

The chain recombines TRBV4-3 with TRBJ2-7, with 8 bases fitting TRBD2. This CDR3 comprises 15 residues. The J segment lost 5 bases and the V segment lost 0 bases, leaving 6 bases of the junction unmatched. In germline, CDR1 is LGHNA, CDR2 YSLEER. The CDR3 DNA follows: TGCGCCAGCAGCCAAGAGTGGCGGGGGGCCCACGAGCAGTACTTC. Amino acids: CASSQEWRGAHEQYF.

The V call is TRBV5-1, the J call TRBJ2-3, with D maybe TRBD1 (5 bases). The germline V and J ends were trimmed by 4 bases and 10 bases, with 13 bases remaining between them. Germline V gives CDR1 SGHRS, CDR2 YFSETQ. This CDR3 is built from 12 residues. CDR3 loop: CASSGGSRAQYF. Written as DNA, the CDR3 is TGCGCCAGCAGCGGTGGTAGCAGGGCGCAGTATTTT.

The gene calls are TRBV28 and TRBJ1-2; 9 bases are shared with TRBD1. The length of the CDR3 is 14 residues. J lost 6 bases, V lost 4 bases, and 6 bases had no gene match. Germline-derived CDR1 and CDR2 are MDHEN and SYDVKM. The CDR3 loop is CASSWGQGRNGYTF. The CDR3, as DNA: TGTGCCAGCAGTTGGGGACAGGGCAGAAATGGCTACACCTTC.

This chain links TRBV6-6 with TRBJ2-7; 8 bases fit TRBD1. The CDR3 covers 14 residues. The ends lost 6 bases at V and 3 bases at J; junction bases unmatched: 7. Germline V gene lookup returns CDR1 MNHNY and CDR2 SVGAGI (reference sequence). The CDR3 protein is CASRKQGVNYEQYF. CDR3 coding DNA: TGTGCCAGCAGGAAACAGGGGGTGAACTACGAGCAGTACTTC.

The chain's CDR3 is CASSEKAGGLNSPLHF. The DNA of the CDR3 is TGTGCCAGCAGTGAAAAAGCTGGGGGACTTAATTCACCCCTCCACTTT. The chain employs TRBV6-1 and TRBJ1-6; perhaps TRBD1 as D (5 bases). This CDR3 is 16 amino acids long. The germline gives CDR1 MNHNS, CDR2 SASEGT. The V end lost 2 bases, the J end lost 6 bases, and 14 bases lay between the germline ends.

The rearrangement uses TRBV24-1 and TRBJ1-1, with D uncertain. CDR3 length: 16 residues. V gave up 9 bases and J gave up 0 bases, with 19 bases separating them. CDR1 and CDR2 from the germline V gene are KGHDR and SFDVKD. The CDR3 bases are TGTGCCACCCAGACTCTTAATGGCCAAATGAACACTGAAGCTTTCTTT. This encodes CATQTLNGQMNTEAFF.

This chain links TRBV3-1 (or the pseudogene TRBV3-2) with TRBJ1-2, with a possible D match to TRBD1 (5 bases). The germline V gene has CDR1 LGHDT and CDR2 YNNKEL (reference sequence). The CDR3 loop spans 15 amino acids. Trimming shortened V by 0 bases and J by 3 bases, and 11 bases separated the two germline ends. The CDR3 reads CASSQDQGGYYGYTF. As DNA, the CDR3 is TGTGCCAGCAGCCAAGACCAGGGAGGTTACTATGGCTACACCTTC.

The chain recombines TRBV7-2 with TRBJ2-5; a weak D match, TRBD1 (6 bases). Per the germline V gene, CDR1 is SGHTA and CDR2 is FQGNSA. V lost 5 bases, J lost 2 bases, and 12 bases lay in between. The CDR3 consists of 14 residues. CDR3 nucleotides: TGTGCCAGCAGCCCCCCGGGACAACAAGAGACCCAGTACTTC. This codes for CASSPPGQQETQYF.

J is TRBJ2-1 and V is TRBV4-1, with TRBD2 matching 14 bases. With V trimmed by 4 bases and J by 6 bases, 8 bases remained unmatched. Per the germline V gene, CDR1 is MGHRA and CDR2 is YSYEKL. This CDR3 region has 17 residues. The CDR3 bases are TGCGCCAGCAGCCTCACGACTAGCGGGAGGGCCGGCAATGAGCAGTTCTTC. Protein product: CASSLTTSGRAGNEQFF.

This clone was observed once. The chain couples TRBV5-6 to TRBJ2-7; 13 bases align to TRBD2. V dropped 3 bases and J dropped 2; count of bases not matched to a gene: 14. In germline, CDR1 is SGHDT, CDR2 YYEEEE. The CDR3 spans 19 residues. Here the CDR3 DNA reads TGTGCCAGCAGCTCGACGCTTCGACTAGCGGGGGGAAAGCCCTACGAGCAGTACTTC. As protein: CASSSTLRLAGGKPYEQYF.

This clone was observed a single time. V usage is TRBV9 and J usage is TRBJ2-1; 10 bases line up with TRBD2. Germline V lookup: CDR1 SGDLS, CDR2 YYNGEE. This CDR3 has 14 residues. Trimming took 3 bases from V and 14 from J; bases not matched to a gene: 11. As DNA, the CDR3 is TGTGCCAGCAGCGCCAACCGACTAGCGGGTTATAAGTTCTTC. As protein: CASSANRLAGYKFF.

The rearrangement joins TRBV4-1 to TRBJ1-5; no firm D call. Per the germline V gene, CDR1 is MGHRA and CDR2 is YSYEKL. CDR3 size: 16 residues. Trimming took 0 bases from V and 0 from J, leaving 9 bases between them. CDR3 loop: CASSQEPTYSNQPQHF. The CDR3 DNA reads TGCGCCAGCAGCCAAGAGCCGACATATAGCAATCAGCCCCAGCATTTT.

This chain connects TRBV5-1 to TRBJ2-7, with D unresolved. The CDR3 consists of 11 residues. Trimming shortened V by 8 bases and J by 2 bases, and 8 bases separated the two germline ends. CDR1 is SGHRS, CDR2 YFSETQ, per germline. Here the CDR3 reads CARAPPYEQYF. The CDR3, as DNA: TGCGCCAGGGCCCCCCCCTACGAGCAGTACTTC. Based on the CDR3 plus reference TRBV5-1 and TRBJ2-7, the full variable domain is KAGVTQTPRYLIKTRGQQVTLSCSPISGHRSVSWYQQTPGQGLQFLFEYFSETQRNKGNFPGRFSGRQFSNSRSEMNVSTLELGDSALYLCARAPPYEQYFGPGTRLTVT.

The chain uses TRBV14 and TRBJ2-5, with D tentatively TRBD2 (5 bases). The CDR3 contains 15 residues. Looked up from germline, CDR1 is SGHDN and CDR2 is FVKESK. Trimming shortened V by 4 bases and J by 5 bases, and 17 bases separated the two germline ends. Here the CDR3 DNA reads TGTGCCAGCAGCCGGTCTATAGTGGGAGCGGAGACCCAGTACTTC. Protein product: CASSRSIVGAETQYF.

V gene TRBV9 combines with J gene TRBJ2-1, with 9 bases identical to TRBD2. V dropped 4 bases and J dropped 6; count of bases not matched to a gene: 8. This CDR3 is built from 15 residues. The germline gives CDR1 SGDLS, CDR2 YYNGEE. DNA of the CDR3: TGTGCCAGCAGCCCCGGCCATAGCGGGGGCAATGAGCAGTTCTTC. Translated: CASSPGHSGGNEQFF.

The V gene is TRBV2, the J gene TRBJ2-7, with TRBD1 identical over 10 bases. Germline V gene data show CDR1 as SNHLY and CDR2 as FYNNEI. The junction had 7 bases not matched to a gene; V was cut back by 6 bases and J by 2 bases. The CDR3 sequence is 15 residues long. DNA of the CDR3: TGTGCCAGCAGCGCGGATGGGACAGGGGCCTACGAGCAGTACTTC. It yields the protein CASSADGTGAYEQYF.

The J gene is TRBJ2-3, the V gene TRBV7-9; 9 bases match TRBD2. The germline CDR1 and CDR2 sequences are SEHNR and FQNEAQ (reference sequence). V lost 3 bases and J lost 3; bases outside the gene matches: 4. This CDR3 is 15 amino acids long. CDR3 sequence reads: CASSLAGGRTDTQYF. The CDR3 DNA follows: TGTGCCAGCAGCTTGGCGGGGGGGAGAACAGATACGCAGTATTTT.

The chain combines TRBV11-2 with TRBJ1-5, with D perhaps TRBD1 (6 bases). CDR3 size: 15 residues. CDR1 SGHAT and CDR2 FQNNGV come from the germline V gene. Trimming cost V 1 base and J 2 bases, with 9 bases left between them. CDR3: CASSLASGGNQPQHF. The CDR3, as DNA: TGTGCCAGCAGCTTAGCTTCAGGGGGCAATCAGCCCCAGCATTTT.

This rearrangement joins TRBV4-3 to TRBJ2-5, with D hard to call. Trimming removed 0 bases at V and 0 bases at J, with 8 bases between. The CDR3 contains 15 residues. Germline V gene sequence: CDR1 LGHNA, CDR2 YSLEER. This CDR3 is CASSQDPEYQETQYF. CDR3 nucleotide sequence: TGCGCCAGCAGCCAAGATCCGGAGTACCAAGAGACCCAGTACTTC.

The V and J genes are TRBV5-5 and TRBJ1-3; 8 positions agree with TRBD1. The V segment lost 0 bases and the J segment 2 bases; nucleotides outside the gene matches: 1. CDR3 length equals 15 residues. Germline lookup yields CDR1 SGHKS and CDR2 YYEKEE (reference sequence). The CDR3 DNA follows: TGTGCCAGCAGCTTGGAACAGGGGGCTGGAAACACCATATATTTT. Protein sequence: CASSLEQGAGNTIYF.

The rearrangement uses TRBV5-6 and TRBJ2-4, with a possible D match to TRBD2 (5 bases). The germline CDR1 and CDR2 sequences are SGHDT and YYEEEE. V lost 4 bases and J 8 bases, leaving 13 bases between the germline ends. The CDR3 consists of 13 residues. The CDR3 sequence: CASSPAGVYIQYF. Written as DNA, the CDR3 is TGTGCCAGCAGCCCCGCCGGGGTGTACATTCAGTACTTC.

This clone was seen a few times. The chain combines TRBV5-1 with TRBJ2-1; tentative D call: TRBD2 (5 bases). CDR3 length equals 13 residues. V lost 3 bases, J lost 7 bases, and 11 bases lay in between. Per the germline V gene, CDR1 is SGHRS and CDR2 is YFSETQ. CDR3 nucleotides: TGCGCCAGCAGCTCCGGACTCGTAAATGAGCAGTTCTTC. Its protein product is CASSSGLVNEQFF.

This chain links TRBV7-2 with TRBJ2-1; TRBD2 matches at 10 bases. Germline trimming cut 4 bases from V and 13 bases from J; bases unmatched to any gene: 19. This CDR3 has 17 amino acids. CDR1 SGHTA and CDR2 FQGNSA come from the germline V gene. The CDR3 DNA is TGTGCCAGCAGCTGGCCAGGGTATAGCGGGAGGCCGCGCTCCCAGTTCTTC. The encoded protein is CASSWPGYSGRPRSQFF. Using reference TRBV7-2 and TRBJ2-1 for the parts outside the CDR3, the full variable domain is GAGVSQSPSNKVTEKGKDVELRCDPISGHTALYWYRQSLGQGLEFLIYFQGNSAPDKSGLPSDRFSAERTGGSVSTLTIQRTQQEDSAVYLCASSWPGYSGRPRSQFFGPGTRLTVL.

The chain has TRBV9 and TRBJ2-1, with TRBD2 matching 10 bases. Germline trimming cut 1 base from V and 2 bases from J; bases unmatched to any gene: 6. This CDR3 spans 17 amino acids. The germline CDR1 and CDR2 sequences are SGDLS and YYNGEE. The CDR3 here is CASSVTLAGGTYNEQFF. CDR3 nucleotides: TGTGCCAGCAGCGTAACCTTAGCGGGGGGAACCTACAATGAGCAGTTCTTC.

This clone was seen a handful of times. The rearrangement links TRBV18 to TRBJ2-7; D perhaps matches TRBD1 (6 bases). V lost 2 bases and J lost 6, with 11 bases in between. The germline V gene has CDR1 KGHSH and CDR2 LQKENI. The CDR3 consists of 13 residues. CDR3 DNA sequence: TGTGCCAGCTCACCAACCAGGGGTGGCGAGCAGTACTTC. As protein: CASSPTRGGEQYF.

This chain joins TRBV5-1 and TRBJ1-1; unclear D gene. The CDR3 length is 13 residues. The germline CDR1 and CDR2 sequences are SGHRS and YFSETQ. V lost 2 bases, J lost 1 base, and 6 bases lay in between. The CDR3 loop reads CASSFSPNTEAFF. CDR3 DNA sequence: TGCGCCAGCAGCTTTTCTCCGAACACTGAAGCTTTCTTT.

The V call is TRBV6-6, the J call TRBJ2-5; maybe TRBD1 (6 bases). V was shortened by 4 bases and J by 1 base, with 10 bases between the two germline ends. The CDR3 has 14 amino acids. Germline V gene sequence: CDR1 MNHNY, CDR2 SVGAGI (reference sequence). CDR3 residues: CASSFGQIQETQYF. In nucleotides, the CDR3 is TGTGCCAGCAGTTTCGGACAGATCCAAGAGACCCAGTACTTC.

The CDR3 DNA reads as TGTGCCAGCAAACCGGGACAGGGGGCTATTGGCTACACCTTC. Its translation is CASKPGQGAIGYTF. The V call is TRBV6-1, the J call TRBJ1-2; 12 nucleotides line up with TRBD1. The CDR3 is 14 residues long. V lost 7 bases, J lost 7 bases, and 7 bases stayed unmatched. Germline V gene data show CDR1 as MNHNS and CDR2 as SASEGT.